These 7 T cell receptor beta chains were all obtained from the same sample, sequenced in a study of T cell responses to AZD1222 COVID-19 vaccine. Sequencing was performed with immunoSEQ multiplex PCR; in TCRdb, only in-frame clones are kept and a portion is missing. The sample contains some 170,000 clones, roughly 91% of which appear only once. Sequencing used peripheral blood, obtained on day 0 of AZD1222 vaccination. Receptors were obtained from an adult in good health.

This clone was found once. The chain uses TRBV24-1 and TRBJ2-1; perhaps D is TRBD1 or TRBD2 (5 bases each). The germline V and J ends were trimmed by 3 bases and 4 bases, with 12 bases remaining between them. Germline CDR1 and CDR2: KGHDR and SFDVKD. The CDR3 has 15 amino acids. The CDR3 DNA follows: TGTGCCACCAGTGATATGAGGGGTGGGTACAATGAGCAGTTCTTC. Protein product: CATSDMRGGYNEQFF.

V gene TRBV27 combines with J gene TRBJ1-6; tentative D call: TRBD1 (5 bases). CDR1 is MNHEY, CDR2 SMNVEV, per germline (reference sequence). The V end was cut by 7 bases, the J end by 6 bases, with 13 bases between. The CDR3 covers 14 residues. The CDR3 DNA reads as TGTGCCAGCACCTCACGGGGGGGTAATTCACCCCTCCACTTT. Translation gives CASTSRGGNSPLHF.

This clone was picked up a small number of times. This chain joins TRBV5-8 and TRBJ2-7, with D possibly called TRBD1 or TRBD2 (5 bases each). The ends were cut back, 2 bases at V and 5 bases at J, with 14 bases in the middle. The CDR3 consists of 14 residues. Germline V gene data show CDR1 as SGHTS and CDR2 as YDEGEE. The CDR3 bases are TGTGCCAGCAGCTTAGCCGGGGCAGTGGACGAGCAGTACTTC. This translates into CASSLAGAVDEQYF. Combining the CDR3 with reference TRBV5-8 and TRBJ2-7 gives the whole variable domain EAGVTQSPTHLIKTRGQQATLRCSPISGHTSVYWYQQALGLGLQFLLWYDEGEERNRGNFPPRFSGRQFPNYSSELNVNALELEDSALYLCASSLAGAVDEQYFGPGTRLTVT.

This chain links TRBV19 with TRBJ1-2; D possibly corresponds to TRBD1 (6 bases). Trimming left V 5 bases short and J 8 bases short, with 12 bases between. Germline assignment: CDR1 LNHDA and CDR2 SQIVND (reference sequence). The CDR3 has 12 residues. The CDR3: CASSSGVGGYTF. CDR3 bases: TGTGCCAGTAGTTCAGGGGTCGGCGGCTACACCTTC.

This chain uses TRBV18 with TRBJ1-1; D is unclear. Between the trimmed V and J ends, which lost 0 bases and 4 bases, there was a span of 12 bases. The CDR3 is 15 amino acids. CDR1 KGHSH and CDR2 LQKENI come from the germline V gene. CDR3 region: CASSPPVRVLTEAFF. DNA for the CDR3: TGTGCCAGCTCACCACCGGTTCGGGTCCTCACTGAAGCTTTCTTT.

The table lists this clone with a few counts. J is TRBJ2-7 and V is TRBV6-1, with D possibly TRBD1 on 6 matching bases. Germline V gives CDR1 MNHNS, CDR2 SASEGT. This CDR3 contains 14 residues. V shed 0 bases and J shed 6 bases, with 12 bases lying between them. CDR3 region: CASSEALGASEQYV. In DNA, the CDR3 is TGTGCCAGCAGTGAAGCGCTGGGGGCTTCCGAGCAGTACGTC.

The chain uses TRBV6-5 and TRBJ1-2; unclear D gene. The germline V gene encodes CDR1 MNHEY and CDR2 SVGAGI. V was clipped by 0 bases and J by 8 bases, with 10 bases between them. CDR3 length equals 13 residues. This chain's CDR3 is CASSYSGTVGYTF. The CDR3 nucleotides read TGTGCCAGCAGTTACTCGGGTACTGTGGGCTACACCTTC.